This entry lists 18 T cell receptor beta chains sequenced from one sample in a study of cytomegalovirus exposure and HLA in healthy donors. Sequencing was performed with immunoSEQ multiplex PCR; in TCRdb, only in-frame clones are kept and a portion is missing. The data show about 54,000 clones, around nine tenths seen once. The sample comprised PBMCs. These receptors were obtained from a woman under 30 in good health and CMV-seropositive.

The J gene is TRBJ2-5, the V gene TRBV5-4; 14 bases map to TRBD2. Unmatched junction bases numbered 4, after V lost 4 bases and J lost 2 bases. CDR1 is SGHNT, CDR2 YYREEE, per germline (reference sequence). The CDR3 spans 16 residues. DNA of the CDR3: TGTGCCAGCAGCAGGGGACTAGCGGGGGCTCAAGAGACCCAGTACTTC. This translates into CASSRGLAGAQETQYF.

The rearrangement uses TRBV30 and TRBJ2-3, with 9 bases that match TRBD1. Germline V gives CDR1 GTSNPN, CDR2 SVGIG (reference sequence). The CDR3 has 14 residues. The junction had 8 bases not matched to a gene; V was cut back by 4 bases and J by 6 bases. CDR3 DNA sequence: TGTGCCTGGATCCCGACAGGGGGTGCGGATACGCAGTATTTT. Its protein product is CAWIPTGGADTQYF.

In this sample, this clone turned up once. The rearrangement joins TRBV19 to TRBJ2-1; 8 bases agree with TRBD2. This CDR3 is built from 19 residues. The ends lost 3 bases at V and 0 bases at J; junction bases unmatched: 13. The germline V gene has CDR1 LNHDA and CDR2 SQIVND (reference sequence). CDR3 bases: TGTGCCAGTAGTATCCCGGGACTAGGGGTTCTGAGCTCCTACAATGAGCAGTTCTTC. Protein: CASSIPGLGVLSSYNEQFF.

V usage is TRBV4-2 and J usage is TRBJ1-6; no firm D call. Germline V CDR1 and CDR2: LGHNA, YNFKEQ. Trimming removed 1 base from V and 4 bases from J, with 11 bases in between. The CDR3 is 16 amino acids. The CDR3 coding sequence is TGTGCCAGCAGCCAAGGGGCAGAAGATTATAATTCACCCCTCCACTTT. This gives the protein CASSQGAEDYNSPLHF.

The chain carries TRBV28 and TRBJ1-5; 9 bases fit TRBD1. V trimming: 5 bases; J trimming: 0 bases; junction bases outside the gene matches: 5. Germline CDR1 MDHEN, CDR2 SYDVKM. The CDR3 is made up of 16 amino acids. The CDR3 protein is CASSPRTGASNQPQHF. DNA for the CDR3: TGTGCCAGCAGTCCGAGGACAGGGGCTAGCAATCAGCCCCAGCATTTT.

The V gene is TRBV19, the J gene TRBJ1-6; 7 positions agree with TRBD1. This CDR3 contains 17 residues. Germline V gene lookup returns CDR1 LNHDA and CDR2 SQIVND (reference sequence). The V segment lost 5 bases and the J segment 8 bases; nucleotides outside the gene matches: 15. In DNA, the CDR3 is TGTGCCAGTAGTGGCCGAGGCAGGGGGGAATCTGATTCACCCCTCCACTTT. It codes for CASSGRGRGESDSPLHF.

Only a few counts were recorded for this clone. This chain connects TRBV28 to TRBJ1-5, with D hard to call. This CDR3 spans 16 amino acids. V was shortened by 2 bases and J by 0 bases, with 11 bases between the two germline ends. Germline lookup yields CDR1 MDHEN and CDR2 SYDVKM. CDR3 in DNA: TGTGCCAGCAGTTTACTTCGCAGATATAGCAATCAGCCCCAGCATTTT. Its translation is CASSLLRRYSNQPQHF.

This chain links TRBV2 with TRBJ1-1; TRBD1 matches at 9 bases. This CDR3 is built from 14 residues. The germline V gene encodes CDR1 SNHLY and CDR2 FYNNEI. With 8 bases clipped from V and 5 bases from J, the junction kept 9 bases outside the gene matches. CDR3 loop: CASLLQGARTEAFF. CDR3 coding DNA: TGTGCCAGCCTCCTACAGGGGGCAAGGACTGAAGCTTTCTTT.

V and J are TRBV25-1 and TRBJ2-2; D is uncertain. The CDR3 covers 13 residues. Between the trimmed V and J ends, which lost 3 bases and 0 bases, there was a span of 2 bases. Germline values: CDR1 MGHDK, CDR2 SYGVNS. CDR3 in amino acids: CASSDSNTGELFF. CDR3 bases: TGTGCCAGCAGTGACTCGAACACCGGGGAGCTGTTTTTT.

As DNA, the CDR3 is TGTGCCAGCTGGGTTCCGGGTGGCTACACCTTC. Translation: CASWVPGGYTF. The rearrangement links TRBV6-5 to TRBJ1-2; D gene ambiguous. The CDR3 totals 11 residues. Trimming took 8 bases from V and 7 from J, leaving 11 bases between them. Germline V CDR1 and CDR2: MNHEY, SVGAGI.

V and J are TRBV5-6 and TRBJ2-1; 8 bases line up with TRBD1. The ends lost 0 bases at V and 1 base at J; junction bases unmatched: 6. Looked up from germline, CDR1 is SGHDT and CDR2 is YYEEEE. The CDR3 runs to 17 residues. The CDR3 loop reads CASSLVAGQVSYNEQFF. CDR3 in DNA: TGTGCCAGCAGCTTGGTGGCGGGACAGGTTTCCTACAATGAGCAGTTCTTC. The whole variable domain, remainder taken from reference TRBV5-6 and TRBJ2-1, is DAGVTQSPTHLIKTRGQQVTLRCSPKSGHDTVSWYQQALGQGPQFIFQYYEEEERQRGNFPDRFSGHQFPNYSSELNVNALLLGDSALYLCASSLVAGQVSYNEQFFGPGTRLTVL.

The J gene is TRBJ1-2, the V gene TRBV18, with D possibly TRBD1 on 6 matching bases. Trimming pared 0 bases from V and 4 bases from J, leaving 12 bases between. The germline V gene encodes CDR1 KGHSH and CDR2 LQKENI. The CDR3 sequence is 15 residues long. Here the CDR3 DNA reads TGTGCCAGCTCACCACCTACTACAGGGTCCTATGGCTACACCTTC. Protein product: CASSPPTTGSYGYTF. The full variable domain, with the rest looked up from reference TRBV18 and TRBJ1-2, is NAGVMQNPRHLVRRRGQEARLRCSPMKGHSHVYWYRQLPEEGLKFMVYLQKENIIDESGMPKERFSAEFPKEGPSILRIQQVVRGDSAAYFCASSPPTTGSYGYTFGSGTRLTVV.

CDR3 in DNA: TGTGCCAGCAGCTTAGGGCGGGAACCTTATGGCTACACCTTC. Amino acid sequence: CASSLGREPYGYTF. This chain connects TRBV13 to TRBJ1-2; no clear D gene. Trimming cost V 0 bases and J 5 bases, with 10 bases left between them. The CDR3 is 14 amino acids. The germline V gene encodes CDR1 PRHDT and CDR2 FYEKMQ (reference sequence).

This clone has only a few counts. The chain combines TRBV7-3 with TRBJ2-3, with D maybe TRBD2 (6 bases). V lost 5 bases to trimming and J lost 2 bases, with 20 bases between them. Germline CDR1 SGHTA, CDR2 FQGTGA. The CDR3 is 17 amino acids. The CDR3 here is CASSPLRASGDTDTQYF. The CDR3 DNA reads TGTGCCAGCAGCCCCCTTAGAGCTTCGGGGGACACAGATACGCAGTATTTT.

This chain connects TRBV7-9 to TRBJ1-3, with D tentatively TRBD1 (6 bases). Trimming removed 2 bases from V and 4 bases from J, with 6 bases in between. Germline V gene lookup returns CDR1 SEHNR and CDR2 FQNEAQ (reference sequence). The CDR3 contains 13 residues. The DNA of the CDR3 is TGTGCCAGCAGCTTACAGGGGGGAAACACCATATATTTT. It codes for CASSLQGGNTIYF.

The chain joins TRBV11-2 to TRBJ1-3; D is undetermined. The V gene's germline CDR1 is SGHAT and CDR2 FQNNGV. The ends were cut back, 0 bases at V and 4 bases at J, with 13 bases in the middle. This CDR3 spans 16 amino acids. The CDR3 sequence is CASSLEVVRRGNTIYF. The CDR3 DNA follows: TGTGCCAGCAGCTTAGAGGTCGTCAGGCGAGGAAACACCATATATTTT.

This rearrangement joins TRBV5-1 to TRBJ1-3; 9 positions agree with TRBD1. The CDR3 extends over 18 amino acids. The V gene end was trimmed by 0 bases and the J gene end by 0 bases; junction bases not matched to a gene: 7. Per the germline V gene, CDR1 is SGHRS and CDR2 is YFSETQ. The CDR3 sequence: CASSLASGTGSSGNTIYF. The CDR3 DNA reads TGCGCCAGCAGCTTGGCTTCGGGGACAGGGTCCTCTGGAAACACCATATATTTT.

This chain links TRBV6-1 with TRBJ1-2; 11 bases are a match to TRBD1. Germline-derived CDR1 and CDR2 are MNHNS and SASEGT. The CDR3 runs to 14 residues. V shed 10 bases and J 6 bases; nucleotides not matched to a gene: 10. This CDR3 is CATTWDRGNNGYTF. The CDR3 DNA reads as TGTGCCACCACATGGGACAGGGGGAATAATGGCTACACCTTC.